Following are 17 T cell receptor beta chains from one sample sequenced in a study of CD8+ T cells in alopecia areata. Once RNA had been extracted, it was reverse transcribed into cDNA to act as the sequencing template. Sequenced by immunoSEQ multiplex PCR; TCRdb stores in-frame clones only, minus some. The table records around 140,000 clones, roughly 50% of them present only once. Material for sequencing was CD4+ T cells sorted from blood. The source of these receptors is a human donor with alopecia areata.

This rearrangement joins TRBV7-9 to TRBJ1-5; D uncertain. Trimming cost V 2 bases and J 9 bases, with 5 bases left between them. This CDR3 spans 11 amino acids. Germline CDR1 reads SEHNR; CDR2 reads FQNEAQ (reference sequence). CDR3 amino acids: CASSLIGPQHF. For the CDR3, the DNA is TGTGCCAGCAGCTTAATTGGGCCCCAGCATTTT.

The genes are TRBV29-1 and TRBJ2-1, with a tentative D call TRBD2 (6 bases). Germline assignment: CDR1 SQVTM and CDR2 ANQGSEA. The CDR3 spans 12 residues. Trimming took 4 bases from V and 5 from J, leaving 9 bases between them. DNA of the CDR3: TGCAGCGTTGGACTAGGGAACAATGAGCAGTTCTTC. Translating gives CSVGLGNNEQFF.

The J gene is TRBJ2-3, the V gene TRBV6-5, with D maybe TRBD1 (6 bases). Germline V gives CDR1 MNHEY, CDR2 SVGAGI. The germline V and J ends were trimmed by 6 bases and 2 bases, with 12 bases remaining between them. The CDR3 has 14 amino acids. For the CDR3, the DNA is TGTGCCAGCAGACCGTGGACAGACACAGATACGCAGTATTTT. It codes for CASRPWTDTDTQYF.

The DNA of the CDR3 is TGCAGCGGTGGACTAGCGGGGGCAGATGAGCAGTTCTTC. This encodes CSGGLAGADEQFF. The J gene is TRBJ2-1, the V gene TRBV29-1; TRBD2 agrees at 13 bases. V gave up 7 bases and J gave up 8 bases; unmatched junction bases: 5. CDR1 and CDR2 from the germline V gene are SQVTM and ANQGSEA. The CDR3 sequence is 13 residues long.

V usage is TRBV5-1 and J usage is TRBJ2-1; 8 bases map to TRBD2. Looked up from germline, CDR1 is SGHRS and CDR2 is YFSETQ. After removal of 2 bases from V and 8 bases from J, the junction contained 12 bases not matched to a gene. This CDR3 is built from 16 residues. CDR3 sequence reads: CASSLLAATAGDEQFF. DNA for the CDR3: TGCGCCAGCAGCTTACTAGCGGCCACCGCTGGAGATGAGCAGTTCTTC.

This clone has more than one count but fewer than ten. The CDR3 is CATRQGAAVETQYF. In DNA form, the CDR3 reads TGTGCCACCAGACAGGGGGCCGCGGTAGAGACCCAGTACTTC. This chain links TRBV7-9 with TRBJ2-5; 10 bases are shared with TRBD1. J gave up 4 bases and V 10 bases, and 9 bases lay outside the gene matches. The CDR3 is 14 residues long. Per the germline V gene, CDR1 is SEHNR and CDR2 is FQNEAQ (reference sequence).

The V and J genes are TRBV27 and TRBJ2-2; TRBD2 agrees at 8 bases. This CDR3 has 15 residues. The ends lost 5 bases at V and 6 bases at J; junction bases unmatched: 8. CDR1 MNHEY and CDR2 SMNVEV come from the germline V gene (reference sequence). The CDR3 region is CASSPLAGISGELFF. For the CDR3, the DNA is TGTGCCAGCAGTCCTTTAGCGGGAATCTCCGGGGAGCTGTTTTTT.

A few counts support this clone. CDR3 in DNA: TGTGCCAGTAGCCGAGACTCCGGGGAGCTGTTTTTT. Translating gives CASSRDSGELFF. This chain connects TRBV19 to TRBJ2-2, with D unclear. Germline-derived CDR1 and CDR2 are LNHDA and SQIVND (reference sequence). This CDR3 spans 12 amino acids. V was pared by 6 bases and J by 6 bases, with 8 bases between.

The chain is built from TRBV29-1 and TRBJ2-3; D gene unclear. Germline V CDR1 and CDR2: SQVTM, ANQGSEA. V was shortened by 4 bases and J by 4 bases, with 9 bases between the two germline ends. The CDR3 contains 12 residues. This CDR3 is CSVVSPSDTQYF. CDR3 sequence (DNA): TGCAGCGTTGTGAGTCCCTCAGATACGCAGTATTTT.

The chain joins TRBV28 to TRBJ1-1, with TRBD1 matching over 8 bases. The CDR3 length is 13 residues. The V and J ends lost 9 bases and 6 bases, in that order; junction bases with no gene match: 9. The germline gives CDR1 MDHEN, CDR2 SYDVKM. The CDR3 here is CARPGQGDAEAFF. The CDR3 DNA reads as TGTGCCAGACCAGGACAGGGAGACGCTGAAGCTTTCTTT.

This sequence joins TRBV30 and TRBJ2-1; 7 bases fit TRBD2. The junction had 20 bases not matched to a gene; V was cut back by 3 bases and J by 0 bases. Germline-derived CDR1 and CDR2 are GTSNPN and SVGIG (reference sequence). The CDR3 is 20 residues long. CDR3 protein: CAWRILRRRETGSSYNEQFF. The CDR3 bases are TGTGCCTGGAGAATCCTTAGGCGGCGGGAGACCGGTAGCTCCTACAATGAGCAGTTCTTC.

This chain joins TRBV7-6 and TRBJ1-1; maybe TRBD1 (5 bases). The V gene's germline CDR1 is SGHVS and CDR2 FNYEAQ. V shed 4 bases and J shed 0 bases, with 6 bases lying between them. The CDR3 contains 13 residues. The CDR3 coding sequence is TGTGCCAGCAGCTCGACAGTGAACACTGAAGCTTTCTTT. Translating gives CASSSTVNTEAFF.

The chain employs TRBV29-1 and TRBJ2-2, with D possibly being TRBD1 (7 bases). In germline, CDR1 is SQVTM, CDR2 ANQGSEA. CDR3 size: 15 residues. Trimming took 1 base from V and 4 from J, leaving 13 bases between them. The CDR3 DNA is TGCAGCGTTGAAGTCAGGGGGGACCTCACCGGGGAGCTGTTTTTT. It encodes CSVEVRGDLTGELFF.

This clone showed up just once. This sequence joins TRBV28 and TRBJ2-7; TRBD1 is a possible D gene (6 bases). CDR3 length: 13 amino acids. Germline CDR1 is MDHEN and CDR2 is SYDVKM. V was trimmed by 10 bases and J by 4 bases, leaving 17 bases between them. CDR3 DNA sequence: TGTGCCATCTCCGCGACAGGCCAGTACGAGCAGTACTTC. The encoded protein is CAISATGQYEQYF.

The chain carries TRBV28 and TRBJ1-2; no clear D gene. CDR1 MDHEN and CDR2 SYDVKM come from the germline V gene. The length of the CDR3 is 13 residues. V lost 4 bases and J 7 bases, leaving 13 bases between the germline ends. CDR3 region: CASSSPGDRGYTF. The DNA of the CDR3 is TGTGCCAGCAGTTCCCCCGGGGATCGTGGCTACACCTTC.

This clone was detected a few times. The CDR3 DNA follows: TGTGCCAGCAGCTTGGAGGGATTCATGAACACTGAAGCTTTCTTT. Its protein product is CASSLEGFMNTEAFF. The gene calls are TRBV5-4 and TRBJ1-1, with no clear D. CDR1 is SGHNT, CDR2 YYREEE, per germline (reference sequence). There are 15 residues in the CDR3. The germline V and J ends were trimmed by 0 bases and 0 bases, with 9 bases remaining between them.

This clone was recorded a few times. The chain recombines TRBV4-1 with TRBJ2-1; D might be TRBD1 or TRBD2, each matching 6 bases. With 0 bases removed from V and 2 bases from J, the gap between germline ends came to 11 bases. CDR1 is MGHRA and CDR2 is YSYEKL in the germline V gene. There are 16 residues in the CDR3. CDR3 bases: TGCGCCAGCAGCCAAGAAGGGGGGATCGCCTACAATGAGCAGTTCTTC. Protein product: CASSQEGGIAYNEQFF.